This T cell receptor beta chain was identified during a study of T cell changes during pregnancy in multiple sclerosis. Germline V lookup: CDR1 LGHNA, CDR2 YSLEER. V dropped 4 bases and J dropped 6 bases, with 12 bases sitting between them. The CDR3 length is 13 residues. TCRdb's copy holds only in-frame clones and misses some; the assay was immunoSEQ multiplex PCR. Altogether around 56,000 clones are present, about 89% being singletons, with the ten largest covering roughly 0.7%. The source is a female donor with multiple sclerosis, enrolled in a pregnancy study. The chain is built from TRBV4-3 and TRBJ1-1; TRBD1 might be the D (5 bases). Source: CD4+ T cells from peripheral blood mononuclear cells, taken in the first trimester of pregnancy. The CDR3 nucleotides read TGCGCCAGCAGCCTTGGGGCTAGGGCTGAAGCTTTCTTT. It codes for CASSLGARAEAFF.